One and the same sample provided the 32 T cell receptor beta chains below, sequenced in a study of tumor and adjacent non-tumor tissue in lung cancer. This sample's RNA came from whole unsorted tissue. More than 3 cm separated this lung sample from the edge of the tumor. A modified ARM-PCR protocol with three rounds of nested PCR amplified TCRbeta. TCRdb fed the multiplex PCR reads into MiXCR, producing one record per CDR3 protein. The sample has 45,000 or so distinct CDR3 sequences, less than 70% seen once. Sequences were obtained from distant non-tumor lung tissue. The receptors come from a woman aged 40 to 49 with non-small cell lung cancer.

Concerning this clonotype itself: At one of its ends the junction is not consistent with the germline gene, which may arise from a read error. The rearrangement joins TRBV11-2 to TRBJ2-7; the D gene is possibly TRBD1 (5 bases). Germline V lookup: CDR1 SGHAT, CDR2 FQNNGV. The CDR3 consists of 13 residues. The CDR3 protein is CASSFPGLLRQCF. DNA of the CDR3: TGTGCCAGCAGCTTCCCAGGGCTCCTTAGGCAGTGCTTC.

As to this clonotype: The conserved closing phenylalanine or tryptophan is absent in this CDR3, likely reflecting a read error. CDR3 in amino acids: CASSQYAAESEQFY. In nucleotides, the CDR3 is TGTGCCAGCAGCCAGTACGCTGCCGAGAGTGAGCAGTTCTAC. The genes are TRBV14 and TRBJ2-1; D is unclear. Deletions cut 3 bases from V and 9 bases from J, with 15 bases between. The CDR3 has 14 residues. Germline lookup yields CDR1 SGHDN and CDR2 FVKESK.

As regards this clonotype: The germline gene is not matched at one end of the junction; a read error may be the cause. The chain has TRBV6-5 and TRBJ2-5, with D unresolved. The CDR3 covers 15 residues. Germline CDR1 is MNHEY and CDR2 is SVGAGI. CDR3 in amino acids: CASSRSFQTQETQYF. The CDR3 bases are TGTGCCAGCAGTCGATCATTCCAGACACAAGAGACCCAGTATTTC.

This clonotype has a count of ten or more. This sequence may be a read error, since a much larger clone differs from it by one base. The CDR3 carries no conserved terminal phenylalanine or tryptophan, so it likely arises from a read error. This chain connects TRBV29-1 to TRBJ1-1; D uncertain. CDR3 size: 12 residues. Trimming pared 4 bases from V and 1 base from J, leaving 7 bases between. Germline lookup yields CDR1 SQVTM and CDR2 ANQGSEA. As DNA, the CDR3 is TGCAGCGTTGGGACGGGGAACACTGAAGCTTTCTCT. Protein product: CSVGTGNTEAFS.

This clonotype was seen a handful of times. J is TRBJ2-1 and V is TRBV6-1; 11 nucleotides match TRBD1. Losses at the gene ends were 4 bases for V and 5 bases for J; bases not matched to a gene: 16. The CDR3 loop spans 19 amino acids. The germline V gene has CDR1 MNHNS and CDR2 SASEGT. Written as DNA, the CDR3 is TGTGCCAGCAGTGGGCGGCGGACAGGGGGCTTAGGATGGGACAATGAGCAGTTCTTC. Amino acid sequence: CASSGRRTGGLGWDNEQFF.

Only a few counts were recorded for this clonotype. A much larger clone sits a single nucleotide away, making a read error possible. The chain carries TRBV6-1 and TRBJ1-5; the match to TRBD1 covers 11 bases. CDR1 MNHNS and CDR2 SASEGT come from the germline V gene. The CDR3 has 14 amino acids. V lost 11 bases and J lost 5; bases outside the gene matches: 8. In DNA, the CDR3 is TGTGCCGGCAAAGGGACAGGGGGGGATCAGCCCCAGCATTTT. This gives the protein CAGKGTGGDQPQHF.

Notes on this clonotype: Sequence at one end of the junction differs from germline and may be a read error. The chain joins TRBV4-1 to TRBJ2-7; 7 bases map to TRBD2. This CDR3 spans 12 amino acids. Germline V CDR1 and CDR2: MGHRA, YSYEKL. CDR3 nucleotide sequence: TGCGCCAGCAGCCACGAGCGGGGAAAGCAATACTTC. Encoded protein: CASSHERGKQYF.

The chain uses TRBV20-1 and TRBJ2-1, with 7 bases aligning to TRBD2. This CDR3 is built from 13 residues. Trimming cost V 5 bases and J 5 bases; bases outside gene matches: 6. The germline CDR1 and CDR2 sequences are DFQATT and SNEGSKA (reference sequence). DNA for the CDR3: TGCAGTGCTTATTCTAGCGGCCACAATGAGCAGTTCTTC. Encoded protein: CSAYSSGHNEQFF.

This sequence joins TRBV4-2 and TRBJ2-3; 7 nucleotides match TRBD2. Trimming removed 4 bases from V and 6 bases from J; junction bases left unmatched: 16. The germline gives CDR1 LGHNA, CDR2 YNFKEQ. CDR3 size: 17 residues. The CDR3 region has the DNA TGTGCCAGCAGCCCCCTCTCGACTTGCGGGAGTGGTGATACGCAGTATTTT. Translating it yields CASSPLSTCGSGDTQYF.

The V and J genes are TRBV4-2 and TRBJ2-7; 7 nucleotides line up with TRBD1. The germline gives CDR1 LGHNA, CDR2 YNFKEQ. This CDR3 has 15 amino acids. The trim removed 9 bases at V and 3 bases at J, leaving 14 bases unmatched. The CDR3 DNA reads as TGTGCCAGTAATCAAGGCCGGGACAGCTTCTACGAGCAGTACTTC. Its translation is CASNQGRDSFYEQYF.

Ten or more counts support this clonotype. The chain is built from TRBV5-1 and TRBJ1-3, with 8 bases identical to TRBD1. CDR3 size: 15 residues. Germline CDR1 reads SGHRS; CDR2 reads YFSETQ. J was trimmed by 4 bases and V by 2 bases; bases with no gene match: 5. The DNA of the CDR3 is TGCGCCAGCAGCTTCCAGACAGGGGTCGGAAACACCATATATTTT. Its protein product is CASSFQTGVGNTIYF.

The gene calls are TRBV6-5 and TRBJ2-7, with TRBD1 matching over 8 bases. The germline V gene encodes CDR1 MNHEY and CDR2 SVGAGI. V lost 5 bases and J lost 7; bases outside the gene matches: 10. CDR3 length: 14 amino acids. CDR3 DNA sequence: TGTGCCAGCAGTGACCGGGACAGGTGTGAAGAGCAGTACTTC. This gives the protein CASSDRDRCEEQYF.

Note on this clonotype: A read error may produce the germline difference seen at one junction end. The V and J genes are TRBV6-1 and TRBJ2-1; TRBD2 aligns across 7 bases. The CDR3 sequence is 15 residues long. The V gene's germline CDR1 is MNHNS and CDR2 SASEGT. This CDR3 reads CASSGEGHSYNEQSF. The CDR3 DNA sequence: TGTGCCAGCAGTGGGGAGGGGCACTCCTACAATGAGCAGTCCTTC.

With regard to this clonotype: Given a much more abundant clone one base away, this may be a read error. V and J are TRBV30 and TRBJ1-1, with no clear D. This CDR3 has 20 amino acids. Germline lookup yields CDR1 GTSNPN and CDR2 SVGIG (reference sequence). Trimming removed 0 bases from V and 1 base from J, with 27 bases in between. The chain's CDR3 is CAWSVYVGWQNLTSNTEAFF. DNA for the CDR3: TGTGCCTGGAGTGTATACGTGGGATGGCAGAACCTAACTTCGAACACTGAAGCTTTCTTT. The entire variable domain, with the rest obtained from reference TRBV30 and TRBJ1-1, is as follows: SQTIHQWPATLVQPVGSPLSLECTVEGTSNPNLYWYRQAAGRGLQLLFYSVGIGQISSEVPQNLSASRPQDRQFILSSKKLLLSDSGFYLCAWSVYVGWQNLTSNTEAFFGQGTRLTVV.

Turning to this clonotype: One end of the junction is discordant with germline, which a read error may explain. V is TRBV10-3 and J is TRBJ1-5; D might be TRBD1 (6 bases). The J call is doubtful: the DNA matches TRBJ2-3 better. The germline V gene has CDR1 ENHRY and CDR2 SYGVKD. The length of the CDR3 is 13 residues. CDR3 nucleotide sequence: TGTGCTATCAGTGAGGGACAATATCAGCCCCAGTATTTT. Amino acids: CAISEGQYQPQYF.

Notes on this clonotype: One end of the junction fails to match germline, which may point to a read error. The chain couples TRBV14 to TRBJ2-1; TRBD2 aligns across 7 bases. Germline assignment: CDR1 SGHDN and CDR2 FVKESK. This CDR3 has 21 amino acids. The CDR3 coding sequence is TGTGCCAACAGCCAAGGCCCCCGCCCGGGACTATCGAAAAGCTCCTACTATGAGCAGTTCTTC. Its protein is CANSQGPRPGLSKSSYYEQFF.

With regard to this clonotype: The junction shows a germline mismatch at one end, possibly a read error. The CDR3 here is CASSPTGTREVFF. The CDR3 region has the DNA TGTGCCAGCAGTCCTACCGGGACACGGGAAGTTTTCTTT. The chain is built from TRBV12-3 or TRBV12-4 and TRBJ1-1, with D possibly being TRBD1 (6 bases). CDR3 length: 13 amino acids.

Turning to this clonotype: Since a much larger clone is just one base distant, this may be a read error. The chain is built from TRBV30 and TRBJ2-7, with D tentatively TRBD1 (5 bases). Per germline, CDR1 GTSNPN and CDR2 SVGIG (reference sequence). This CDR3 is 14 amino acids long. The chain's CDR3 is CAWSVESLGKGQHF. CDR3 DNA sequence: TGTGCCTGGAGTGTTGAATCACTTGGAAAGGGGCAGCACTTC.

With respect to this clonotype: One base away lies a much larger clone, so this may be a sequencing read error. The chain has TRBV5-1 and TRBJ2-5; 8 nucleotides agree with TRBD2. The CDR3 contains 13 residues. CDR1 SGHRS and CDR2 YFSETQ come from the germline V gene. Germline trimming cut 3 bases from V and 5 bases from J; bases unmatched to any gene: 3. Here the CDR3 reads CASSSGRDETQYF. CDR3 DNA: TGCGCCAGCAGCTCCGGGAGGGATGAGACCCAGTACTTC.

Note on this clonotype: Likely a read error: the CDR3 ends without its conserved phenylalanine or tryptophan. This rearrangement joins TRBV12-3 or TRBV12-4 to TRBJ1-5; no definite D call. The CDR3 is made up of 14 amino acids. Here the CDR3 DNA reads TGTGCCAGGAGTTTCCCAGGCCTCAATCAGCCCCAGCATTAT. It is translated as CARSFPGLNQPQHY.

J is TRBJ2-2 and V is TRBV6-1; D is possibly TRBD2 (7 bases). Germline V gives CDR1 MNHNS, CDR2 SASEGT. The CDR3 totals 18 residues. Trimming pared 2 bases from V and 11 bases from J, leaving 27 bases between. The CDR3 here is CASSELLAEGGPTGELFF. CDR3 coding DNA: TGTGCCAGCAGTGAACTGCTTGCGGAGGGGGGGCCTACAGGAGAGCTGTTTTTT.

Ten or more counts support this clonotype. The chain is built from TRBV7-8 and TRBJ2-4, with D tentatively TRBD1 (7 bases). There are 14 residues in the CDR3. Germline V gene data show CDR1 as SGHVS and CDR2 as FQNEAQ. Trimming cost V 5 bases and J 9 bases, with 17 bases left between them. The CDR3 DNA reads TGTGCCAGCAGCACCTCGGGGGCAGGGGGCATTCAGTACTTC. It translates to CASSTSGAGGIQYF.

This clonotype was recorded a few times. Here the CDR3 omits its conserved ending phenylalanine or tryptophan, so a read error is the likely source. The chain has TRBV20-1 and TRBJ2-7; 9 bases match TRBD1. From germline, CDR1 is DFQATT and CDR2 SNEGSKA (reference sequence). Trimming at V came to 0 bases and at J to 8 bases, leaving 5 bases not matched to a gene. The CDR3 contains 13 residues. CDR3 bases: TGCAGTGCTAGAGATGGACAGGGGATGCAGCAGTACCTC. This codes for CSARDGQGMQQYL.

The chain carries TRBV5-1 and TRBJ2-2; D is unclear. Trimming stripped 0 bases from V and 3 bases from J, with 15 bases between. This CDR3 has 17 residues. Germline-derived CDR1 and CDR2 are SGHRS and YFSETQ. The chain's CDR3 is CASSLEKAHGYTGELFF. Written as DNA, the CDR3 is TGCGCCAGCAGCTTGGAGAAGGCACATGGATACACCGGGGAGCTGTTTTTT.

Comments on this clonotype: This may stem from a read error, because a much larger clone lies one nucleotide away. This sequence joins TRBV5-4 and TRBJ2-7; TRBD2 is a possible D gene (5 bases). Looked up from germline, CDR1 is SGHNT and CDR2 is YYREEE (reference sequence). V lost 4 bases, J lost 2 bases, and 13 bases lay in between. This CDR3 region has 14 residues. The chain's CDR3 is CASSPVGEAYEQYF. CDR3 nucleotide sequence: TGTGCCAGCAGCCCCGTCGGGGAAGCCTACGAGCAGTACTTC.

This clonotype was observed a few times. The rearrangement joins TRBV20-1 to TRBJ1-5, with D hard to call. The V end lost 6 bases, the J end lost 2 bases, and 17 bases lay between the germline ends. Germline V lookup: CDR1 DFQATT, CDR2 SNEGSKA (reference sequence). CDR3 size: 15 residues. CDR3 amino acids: CSAQDKWDGNQPQHF. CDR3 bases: TGCAGTGCCCAAGACAAGTGGGATGGCAATCAGCCCCAGCATTTT.

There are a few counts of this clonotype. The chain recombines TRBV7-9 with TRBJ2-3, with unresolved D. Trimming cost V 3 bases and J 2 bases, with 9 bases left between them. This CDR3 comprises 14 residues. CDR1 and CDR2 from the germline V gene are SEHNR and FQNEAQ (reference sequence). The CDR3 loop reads CASSLTRTTDTQYF. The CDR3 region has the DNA TGTGCCAGCAGCTTGACGAGGACCACAGATACGCAGTATTTT.

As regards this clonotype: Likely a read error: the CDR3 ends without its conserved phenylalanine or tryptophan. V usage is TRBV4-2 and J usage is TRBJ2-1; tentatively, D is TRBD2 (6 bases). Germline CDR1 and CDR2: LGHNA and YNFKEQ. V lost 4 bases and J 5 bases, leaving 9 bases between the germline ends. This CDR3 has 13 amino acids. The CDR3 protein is CASSPWRDNEQFY. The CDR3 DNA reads TGTGCCAGCAGCCCATGGAGGGACAATGAGCAGTTCTAC.

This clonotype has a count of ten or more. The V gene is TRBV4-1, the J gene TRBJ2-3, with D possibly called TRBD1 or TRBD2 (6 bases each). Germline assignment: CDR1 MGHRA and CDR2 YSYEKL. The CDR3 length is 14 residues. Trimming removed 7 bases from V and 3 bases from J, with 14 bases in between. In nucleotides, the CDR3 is TGCGCCAGCACGTCCCCGGGGGCTACAGATACGCAGTATTTT. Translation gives CASTSPGATDTQYF.

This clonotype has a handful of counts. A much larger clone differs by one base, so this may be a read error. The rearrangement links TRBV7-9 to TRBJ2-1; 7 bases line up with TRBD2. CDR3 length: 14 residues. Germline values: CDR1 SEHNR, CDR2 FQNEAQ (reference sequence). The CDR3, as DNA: TGTCCCACCGCGGGGGAATCATTTTACAATGAGCAGTTCTTC. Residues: CPTAGESFYNEQFF. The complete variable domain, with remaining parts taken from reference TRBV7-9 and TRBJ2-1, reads DTGVSQNPRHKITKRGQNVTFRCDPISEHNRLYWYRQTLGQGPEFLTYFQNEAQLEKSRLLSDRFSAERPKGSFSTLEIQRTEQGDSAMYLCPTAGESFYNEQFFGPGTRLTVL.

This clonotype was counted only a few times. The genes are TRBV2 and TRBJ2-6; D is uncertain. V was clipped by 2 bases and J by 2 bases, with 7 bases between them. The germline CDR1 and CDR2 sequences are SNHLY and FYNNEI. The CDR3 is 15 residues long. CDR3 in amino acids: CASSEFGPGANVLTF. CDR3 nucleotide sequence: TGTGCCAGCAGTGAATTTGGTCCTGGGGCCAACGTCCTGACTTTC.

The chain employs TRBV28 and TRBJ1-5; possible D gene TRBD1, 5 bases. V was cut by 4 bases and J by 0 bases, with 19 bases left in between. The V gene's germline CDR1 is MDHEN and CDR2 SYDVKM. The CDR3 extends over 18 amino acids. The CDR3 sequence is CASSSPAGMGHSNQPQHF. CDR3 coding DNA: TGTGCCAGCAGTTCTCCGGCAGGGATGGGGCATAGCAATCAGCCCCAGCATTTT. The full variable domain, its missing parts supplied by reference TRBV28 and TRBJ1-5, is DVKVTQSSRYLVKRTGEKVFLECVQDMDHENMFWYRQDPGLGLRLIYFSYDVKMKEKGDIPEGYSVSREKKERFSLILESASTNQTSMYLCASSSPAGMGHSNQPQHFGDGTRLSIL.